The T cell receptor beta chain under discussion was sequenced for a study of blood T cell repertoires in COVID-19. The protocol was immunoSEQ multiplex PCR, while the TCRdb copy is restricted to in-frame clones and leaves out a portion. The table shows more than 65,000 clones, with around 80% occurring only once. Per germline, CDR1 SGDLS and CDR2 YYNGEE. The CDR3 totals 13 residues. V lost 3 bases and J lost 9; bases outside the gene matches: 3. This TCR derives from a man between 60 and 70 years old with active or convalescent COVID-19. The V call is TRBV9, the J call TRBJ1-3, with 10 bases fitting TRBD1. Input material: peripheral blood. The CDR3, as DNA: TGTGCCAGCAGCGCAGGGGACAGGGGCACCATATATTTT. Translated, it gives CASSAGDRGTIYF.